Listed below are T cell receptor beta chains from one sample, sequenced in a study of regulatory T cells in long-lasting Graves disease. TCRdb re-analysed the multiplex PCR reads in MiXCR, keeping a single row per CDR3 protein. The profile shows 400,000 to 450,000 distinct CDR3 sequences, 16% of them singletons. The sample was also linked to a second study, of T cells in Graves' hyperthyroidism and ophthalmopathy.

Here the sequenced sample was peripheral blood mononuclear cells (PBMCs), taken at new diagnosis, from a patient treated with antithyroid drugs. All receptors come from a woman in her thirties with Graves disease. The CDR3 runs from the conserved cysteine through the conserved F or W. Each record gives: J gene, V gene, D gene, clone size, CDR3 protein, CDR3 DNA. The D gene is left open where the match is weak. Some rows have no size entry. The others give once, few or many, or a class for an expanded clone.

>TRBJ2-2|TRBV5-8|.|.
CASSSRQAGAGELFF
TGTGCCAGCAGCTCTCGACAGGCGGGCGCCGGGGAGCTGTTTTTT
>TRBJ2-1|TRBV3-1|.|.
CASSPERVSYNEQFF
TGTGCCAGCAGCCCGGAACGTGTCTCCTACAATGAGCAGTTCTTC
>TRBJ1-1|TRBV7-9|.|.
CASSRLMNTEAFF
TGTGCCAGCAGCAGATTGATGAACACTGAAGCTTTCTTT
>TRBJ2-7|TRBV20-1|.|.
CSASRASHEQYF
TGCAGTGCTAGTCGGGCTAGCCACGAGCAGTACTTC
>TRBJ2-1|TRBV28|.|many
CASGERNEQFF
TGTGCCAGCGGTGAGAGGAATGAGCAGTTCTTC
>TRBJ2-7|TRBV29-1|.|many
CSVEVPGDHEQYF
TGCAGCGTTGAAGTCCCGGGGGACCACGAGCAGTACTTC
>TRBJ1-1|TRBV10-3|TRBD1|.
CAAQQGTVNTEAFF
TGTGCCGCACAACAGGGGACTGTGAACACTGAAGCTTTCTTT
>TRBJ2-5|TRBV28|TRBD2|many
CASQASGRLKTQYF
TGTGCCAGCCAGGCTAGCGGGAGGCTGAAGACCCAGTACTTC
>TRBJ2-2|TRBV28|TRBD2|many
CASRTSGRTRELFF
TGTGCCAGCCGGACTAGCGGGAGAACACGGGAGCTGTTTTTT
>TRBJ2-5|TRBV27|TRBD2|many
CASSFYGRQETQYF
TGTGCCAGCAGTTTCTACGGGAGGCAAGAGACCCAGTACTTC
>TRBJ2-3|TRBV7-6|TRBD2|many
CASSLPPWTSGRLGDTQYF
TGTGCCAGCAGCCTACCGCCCTGGACTAGCGGGAGGTTGGGAGATACGCAGTATTTT
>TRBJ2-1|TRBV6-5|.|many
CASSYSTGANEQFF
TGTGCCAGCAGTTACTCGACGGGGGCGAATGAGCAGTTCTTC
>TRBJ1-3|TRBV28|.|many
CASSFFSLARSRGSSGNTIYF
TGTGCCAGCAGTTTTTTTAGTCTAGCGAGGTCGCGGGGCTCCTCTGGAAACACCATATATTTT
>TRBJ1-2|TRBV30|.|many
CAWSAFLSGYTF
TGTGCCTGGAGTGCGTTTCTGAGTGGCTACACCTTC
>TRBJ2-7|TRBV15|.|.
CATSNRYEQYF
TGTGCCACCAGCAACAGGTACGAGCAGTACTTC
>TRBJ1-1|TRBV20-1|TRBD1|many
CSATGTGGGANTEAFF
TGCAGTGCTACCGGGACAGGGGGTGGGGCGAACACTGAAGCTTTCTTT
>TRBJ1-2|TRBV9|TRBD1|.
CASSVLGQGEVDGCTF
TGTGCCAGCAGCGTCCTTGGACAGGGTGAAGTAGATGGCTGCACCTTC
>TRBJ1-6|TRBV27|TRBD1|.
CASSSDRGRPLHF
TGTGCCAGCAGTTCGGACAGGGGGCGACCCCTCCACTTT
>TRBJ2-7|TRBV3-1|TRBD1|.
CASQTGQVPYEQYF
TGTGCCAGCCAAACCGGACAGGTGCCCTACGAGCAGTACTTC
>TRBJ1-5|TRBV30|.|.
CAWAEGNQPQHF
TGTGCCTGGGCCGAGGGGAATCAGCCCCAGCATTTT
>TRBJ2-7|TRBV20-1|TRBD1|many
CSAQSGDREGYEQYF
TGCAGTGCGCAGAGCGGGGACAGGGAGGGGTACGAGCAGTACTTC
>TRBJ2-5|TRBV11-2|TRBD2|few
CASTRLAEETQYF
TGTGCCAGCACCAGACTAGCGGAAGAGACCCAGTACTTC